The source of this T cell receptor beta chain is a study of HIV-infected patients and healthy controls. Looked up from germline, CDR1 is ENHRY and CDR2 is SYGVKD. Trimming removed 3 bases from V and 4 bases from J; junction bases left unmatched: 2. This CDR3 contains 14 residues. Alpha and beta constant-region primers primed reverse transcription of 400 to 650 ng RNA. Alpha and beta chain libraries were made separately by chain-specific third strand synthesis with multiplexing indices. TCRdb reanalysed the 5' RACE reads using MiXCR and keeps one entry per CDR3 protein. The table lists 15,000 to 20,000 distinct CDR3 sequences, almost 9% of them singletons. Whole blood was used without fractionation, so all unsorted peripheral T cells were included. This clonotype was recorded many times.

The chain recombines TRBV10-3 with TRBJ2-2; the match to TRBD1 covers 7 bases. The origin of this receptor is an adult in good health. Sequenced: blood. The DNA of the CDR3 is TGTGCCATCAGTGACGGGACAGTCACCGGGGAGCTGTTTTTT. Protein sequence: CAISDGTVTGELFF.